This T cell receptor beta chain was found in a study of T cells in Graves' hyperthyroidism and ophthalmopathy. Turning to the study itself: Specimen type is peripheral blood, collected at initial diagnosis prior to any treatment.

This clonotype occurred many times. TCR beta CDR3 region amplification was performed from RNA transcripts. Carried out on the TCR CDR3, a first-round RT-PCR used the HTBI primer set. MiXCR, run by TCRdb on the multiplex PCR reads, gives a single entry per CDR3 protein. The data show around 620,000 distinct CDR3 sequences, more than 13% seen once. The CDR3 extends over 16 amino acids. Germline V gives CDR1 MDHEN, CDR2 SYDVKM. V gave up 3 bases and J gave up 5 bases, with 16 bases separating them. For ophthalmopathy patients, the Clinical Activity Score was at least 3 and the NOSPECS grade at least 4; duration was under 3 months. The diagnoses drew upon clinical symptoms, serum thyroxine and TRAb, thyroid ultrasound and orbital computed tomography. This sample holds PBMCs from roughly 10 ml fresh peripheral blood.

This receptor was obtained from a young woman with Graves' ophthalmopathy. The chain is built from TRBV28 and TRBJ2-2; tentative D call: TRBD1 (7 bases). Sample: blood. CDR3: CASSFLGGQATGELFF. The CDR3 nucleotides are TGTGCCAGCAGTTTCTTGGGAGGACAGGCGACCGGGGAGCTGTTTTTT.